The sample holds a few counts of the clone carrying this T cell receptor (beta chain). What it binds is unknown. Mouse germline and gene names are used. The CDR3 end lies 1 residue beyond the end of the read and is filled in from the germline J gene. The data were obtained in a study of tissue T cells after allogeneic stem cell transplantation. The CDR3 loop spans 13 amino acids. The V gene end was trimmed by 5 bases and the J gene end by 6 bases; junction bases not matched to a gene: 4. Germline values: CDR1 LGHDT, CDR2 YNNKQL (reference sequence). Whole-study results and caveats: Few T cell clones were shared across patients, but motif clusters showed tissue-specific shared signatures. TCR repertoires tracked anatomic similarity, regardless of disease or transplant status.

Here immunoSEQ multiplex PCR was the method, and the copy in TCRdb shows in-frame clones only, minus some. The sample lists roughly 770 clones; over 50% were seen once. The source is a female BALB/c mouse in good health. The strain's MHC haplotype is H2-d. This chain uses TRBV4 with TRBJ2-7; 10 bases fit TRBD2. Sequenced sample: gut tissue. CDR3 DNA, as far as it was read: TGTGCCAGCAGCCACACTGGGGGGGTTGAACAGTAC. This codes for CASSHTGGVEQY. The full CDR3 reads CASSHTGGVEQYF.